The 26 T cell receptor beta chains below come from one sample, sequenced in a study of type 1 regulatory T cells. The antigens of these receptors remain unknown. TCRdb analysed the reads with MiXCR anew, one entry per CDR3 protein. The repertoire holds tens of thousands of distinct CDR3 sequences, with roughly two thirds as singletons. What was sequenced was cultured non-Tr1 T cells, either the whole culture or a sorted T cell fraction (not recorded which). The receptors stem from a human donor in good health.

A few counts support this clonotype. The CDR3 protein is CASSYVRPAGVHSYNEQFF. The CDR3 DNA sequence: TGTGCCAGCAGTTATGTACGACCAGCGGGAGTTCACTCCTACAATGAGCAGTTCTTC. V and J are TRBV6-6 and TRBJ2-1; 8 bases line up with TRBD2. Per the germline V gene, CDR1 is MNHNY and CDR2 is SVGAGI (reference sequence). Germline trimming cut 3 bases from V and 0 bases from J; bases unmatched to any gene: 13. CDR3 length: 19 amino acids.

The gene calls are TRBV10-1 and TRBJ2-1; D is uncertain. This CDR3 is 16 amino acids long. The germline gives CDR1 WNHNN, CDR2 SYGVQD (reference sequence). V lost 5 bases and J 2 bases, leaving 16 bases between the germline ends. The CDR3 sequence: CASSPLHSGTYNEQFF. The CDR3 nucleotides are TGCGCCAGCAGTCCCCTTCACAGTGGTACCTACAATGAGCAGTTCTTC.

The chain has TRBV12-3 or TRBV12-4 and TRBJ2-1; 7 nucleotides agree with TRBD1. The CDR3 is made up of 11 amino acids. The V segment lost 4 bases and the J segment 12 bases; nucleotides outside the gene matches: 3. Here the CDR3 reads CASSSDRPQFF. The CDR3 DNA sequence: TGTGCCAGCAGTTCGGACAGGCCGCAGTTCTTC.

The J gene is TRBJ1-2, the V gene TRBV4-3; D may be TRBD1 (5 bases). The V end was cut by 1 base, the J end by 4 bases, with 10 bases between. The CDR3 loop spans 14 amino acids. Germline CDR1 reads LGHNA; CDR2 reads YSLEER. CDR3 coding DNA: TGCGCCAGCAGCCAAGGGGCGGGGCCCTATGGCTACACCTTC. Residues: CASSQGAGPYGYTF.

This clonotype was seen a handful of times. The V call is TRBV12-3 or TRBV12-4, the J call TRBJ1-1, with unresolved D. The V and J ends lost 4 bases and 1 base respectively, with 10 bases between them. The CDR3 extends over 14 amino acids. The chain's CDR3 is CASSWVNRNTEAFF. The CDR3 DNA sequence: TGTGCCAGCAGTTGGGTCAACCGGAACACTGAAGCTTTCTTT.

For this clonotype: The junction departs from the called germline gene at one end, perhaps through a read error. V usage is TRBV4-3 and J usage is TRBJ2-1, with 11 nucleotides matching TRBD2. The CDR3 has 20 amino acids. CDR1 is LGHNA and CDR2 is YSLEER in the germline V gene. The CDR3: CVSSTRLLAGGHSSYNEQFF. Written as DNA, the CDR3 is TGCGTCAGCAGCACCCGTTTGCTAGCGGGAGGTCACAGCTCCTACAATGAGCAGTTCTTC.

The J gene is TRBJ2-2, the V gene TRBV2; D is undetermined. Germline CDR1 SNHLY, CDR2 FYNNEI. This CDR3 is 14 amino acids long. V lost 5 bases and J lost 3, with 10 bases in between. The CDR3 nucleotides read TGTGCCAGCAGTTTAGGATCGTACACCGGGGAGCTGTTTTTT. It specifies CASSLGSYTGELFF. The full variable domain, rest sourced from reference TRBV2 and TRBJ2-2, is EPEVTQTPSHQVTQMGQEVILRCVPISNHLYFYWYRQILGQKVEFLVSFYNNEISEKSEIFDDQFSVERPDGSNFTLKIRSTKLEDSAMYFCASSLGSYTGELFFGEGSRLTVL.

The chain has TRBV4-1 and TRBJ2-1, with 15 bases matching TRBD2. CDR3 size: 19 residues. Germline trimming cut 4 bases from V and 0 bases from J; bases unmatched to any gene: 7. Germline V lookup: CDR1 MGHRA, CDR2 YSYEKL. CDR3 region: CASSRAGTSGGSSYNEQFF. CDR3 bases: TGCGCCAGCAGCCGCGCCGGGACTAGCGGGGGGAGCTCCTACAATGAGCAGTTCTTC.

There are a few counts of this clonotype. This chain links TRBV15 with TRBJ2-7; perhaps TRBD2 as D (5 bases). Germline loops: CDR1 LNHNV, CDR2 YYDKDF (reference sequence). This CDR3 spans 13 amino acids. With 0 bases removed from V and 7 bases from J, the gap between germline ends came to 10 bases. The CDR3 coding sequence is TGTGCCACCAGCAGAGATCTACCGGGGGAGCAGTACTTC. Protein sequence: CATSRDLPGEQYF.

The chain recombines TRBV19 with TRBJ1-1; TRBD1 might be the D (5 bases). V lost 7 bases and J lost 1, with 16 bases in between. Germline CDR1 is LNHDA and CDR2 is SQIVND (reference sequence). The CDR3 has 15 residues. The CDR3: CASKGDSFTNTEAFF. DNA for the CDR3: TGTGCCAGTAAGGGCGACAGTTTTACGAACACTGAAGCTTTCTTT.

The V call is TRBV18, the J call TRBJ2-5; no clear D gene. Looked up from germline, CDR1 is KGHSH and CDR2 is LQKENI. The V and J ends lost 8 bases and 5 bases respectively, with 6 bases between them. This CDR3 is built from 10 residues. This CDR3 reads CASKSETQYF. The CDR3 DNA reads TGTGCCAGCAAGTCCGAGACCCAGTACTTC.

This clonotype has just a few counts. The chain combines TRBV2 with TRBJ2-5; D possibly corresponds to TRBD2 (5 bases). V gave up 4 bases and J gave up 3 bases, with 12 bases separating them. The length of the CDR3 is 14 residues. The germline gives CDR1 SNHLY, CDR2 FYNNEI. CDR3 amino acids: CASSAILGKETQYF. The CDR3 DNA sequence: TGTGCCAGCAGTGCGATACTAGGAAAAGAGACCCAGTACTTC.

J is TRBJ1-6 and V is TRBV11-2; a possible D gene is TRBD1 (5 bases). The CDR3 is 14 amino acids. From germline, CDR1 is SGHAT and CDR2 FQNNGV. The ends were cut back, 4 bases at V and 7 bases at J, with 11 bases in the middle. In DNA form, the CDR3 reads TGTGCCAGCAGCTCGGGTCAGGGAAATTCACCCCTCCACTTT. This translates into CASSSGQGNSPLHF.

V and J are TRBV28 and TRBJ2-1; TRBD2 might be the D (6 bases). Trimming pared 2 bases from V and 16 bases from J, leaving 15 bases between. The CDR3 length is 12 residues. Germline loops: CDR1 MDHEN, CDR2 SYDVKM. The CDR3 sequence is CASSLAWGRFFF. The CDR3 DNA is TGTGCCAGCAGTTTAGCCTGGGGGAGGTTCTTCTTC.

This clonotype was detected a few times. V is TRBV27 and J is TRBJ2-7; TRBD2 matches at 14 bases. This CDR3 contains 16 residues. The V and J ends lost 6 bases and 6 bases, in that order; junction bases with no gene match: 10. The V gene's germline CDR1 is MNHEY and CDR2 SMNVEV (reference sequence). This CDR3 reads CASSLQGLAGESEQYF. CDR3 coding DNA: TGTGCCAGCAGCCTACAGGGACTAGCGGGAGAATCCGAGCAGTACTTC.

This chain links TRBV6-2 or TRBV6-3 with TRBJ2-3, with D maybe TRBD2 (5 bases). The V end was cut by 6 bases, the J end by 2 bases, with 15 bases between. The CDR3 runs to 15 residues. Germline CDR1 reads MNHEY; CDR2 reads SVGEGT. CDR3 loop: CASSLRGSDTDTQYF. The CDR3, as DNA: TGTGCCAGCAGCCTTCGGGGTAGCGACACAGATACGCAGTATTTT.

This chain uses TRBV4-1 with TRBJ2-1; 8 nucleotides align to TRBD1. The germline V gene has CDR1 MGHRA and CDR2 YSYEKL. The CDR3 length is 17 residues. J lost 8 bases, V lost 2 bases, and 14 bases had no gene match. The CDR3 DNA sequence: TGCGCCAGCAGCCAACCCACCCGACAGCTGACAGGGGATGAGCAGTTCTTC. This translates into CASSQPTRQLTGDEQFF.

The genes are TRBV12-3 or TRBV12-4 and TRBJ2-7; D is undetermined. The CDR3 runs 15 residues. The germline V and J ends were trimmed by 3 bases and 0 bases, with 12 bases remaining between them. The CDR3: CASSLGQSSSYEQYF. The DNA for the CDR3 is TGTGCCAGCAGTTTGGGCCAGTCGAGCTCCTACGAGCAGTACTTC.

This clonotype was counted only a few times. The chain combines TRBV20-1 with TRBJ2-2; 8 nucleotides align to TRBD2. Unmatched junction bases numbered 8, after V lost 7 bases and J lost 1 base. CDR1 and CDR2 from the germline V gene are DFQATT and SNEGSKA (reference sequence). This CDR3 has 15 amino acids. The CDR3 DNA is TGCAGTGTAAAGGCGACTAGCGTGAACACCGGGGAGCTGTTTTTT. It encodes CSVKATSVNTGELFF.

The J gene is TRBJ1-1, the V gene TRBV20-1; D ambiguous. Trimming took off 3 bases at V and 8 bases at J, with 7 bases between the two ends. The V gene's germline CDR1 is DFQATT and CDR2 SNEGSKA (reference sequence). This CDR3 contains 10 residues. The CDR3 DNA is TGCAGTGCTAGTAAGGGAGAAGCTTTCTTT. This codes for CSASKGEAFF.

There are a few counts of this clonotype. The CDR3 spells CASSLDRLSYEQYF. The CDR3, as DNA: TGTGCCAGCAGTTTAGACAGGCTTTCCTACGAGCAGTACTTC. The gene calls are TRBV27 and TRBJ2-7, with D possibly being TRBD1 (6 bases). Trimming cost V 2 bases and J 1 base, with 9 bases left between them. The CDR3 loop spans 14 amino acids. CDR1 MNHEY and CDR2 SMNVEV come from the germline V gene (reference sequence).

This clonotype was seen only a few times. This rearrangement joins TRBV25-1 to TRBJ2-7; no clear D. The length of the CDR3 is 14 residues. The ends were cut back, 3 bases at V and 3 bases at J, with 12 bases in the middle. The V gene's germline CDR1 is MGHDK and CDR2 SYGVNS. In nucleotides, the CDR3 is TGTGCCAGCAGTGATTCGGTCCGATACTACGAGCAGTACTTC. It is translated as CASSDSVRYYEQYF.

This chain joins TRBV30 and TRBJ2-3; no clear D gene. From germline, CDR1 is GTSNPN and CDR2 SVGIG (reference sequence). CDR3 size: 13 residues. Trimming took 3 bases from V and 6 from J, leaving 13 bases between them. The CDR3 reads CAWSISEVDTQYF. The CDR3 coding sequence is TGTGCCTGGAGCATAAGTGAGGTGGATACGCAGTATTTT.

The chain links TRBV2 to TRBJ2-5; the match to TRBD1 covers 11 bases. The CDR3 is made up of 14 amino acids. The germline V gene encodes CDR1 SNHLY and CDR2 FYNNEI. The junction had 3 bases not matched to a gene; V was cut back by 4 bases and J by 5 bases. CDR3 nucleotide sequence: TGTGCCAGCAGTGGGACAGGGGGCGCGGAGACCCAGTACTTC. Translating it yields CASSGTGGAETQYF.

The chain employs TRBV7-8 and TRBJ2-1; D might be TRBD2 (6 bases). Trimming pared 5 bases from V and 2 bases from J, leaving 16 bases between. The germline V gene has CDR1 SGHVS and CDR2 FQNEAQ. The CDR3 extends over 16 amino acids. The CDR3 loop reads CASSKKPGVAYNEQFF. The CDR3 coding sequence is TGTGCCAGCAGCAAAAAACCGGGGGTGGCCTACAATGAGCAGTTCTTC.

This clonotype came up a few times. The gene calls are TRBV10-3 and TRBJ2-3, with 9 bases lining up with TRBD2. There are 14 residues in the CDR3. CDR1 is ENHRY and CDR2 is SYGVKD in the germline V gene. V was pared by 10 bases and J by 1 base, with 6 bases of the junction left unmatched. CDR3 nucleotides: TGTGCCACACTTCCTAGCGGGGGCACAGATACGCAGTATTTT. Translating it yields CATLPSGGTDTQYF.